This T cell receptor (beta chain) was sequenced in a study of blood T cell repertoires in COVID-19. This clone was observed once. The table came from immunoSEQ multiplex PCR; TCRdb's copy has only in-frame clones and leaves some out. The table has 25,000 to 30,000 clones, approximately 88% seen once. This CDR3 region has 15 residues. The V gene's germline CDR1 is MGHRA and CDR2 YSYEKL. Trimming removed 0 bases from V and 7 bases from J, with 13 bases in between. The specimen was peripheral blood. The rearrangement uses TRBV4-1 and TRBJ1-5, with D possibly matching TRBD1 (6 bases). The origin of this receptor is a human donor in a cohort sampled during active COVID-19. The CDR3 is CASSQDQGNGQPQHF. Written as DNA, the CDR3 is TGCGCCAGCAGCCAAGATCAGGGGAATGGACAGCCCCAGCATTTT.